The clone carrying this T cell receptor (beta chain) was recorded only once. These data come from a study of blood T cell repertoires in COVID-19. Background on the study: Sources were T cells, B-cell-depleted T cells, or PBMCs; the material itself was cDNA or gDNA.

Produced via immunoSEQ multiplex PCR; TCRdb's table is partial and in-frame only. The sample holds 50,000 to 85,000 clones, around 77% seen once. This TCR derives from a human donor in a cohort sampled during active COVID-19. The specimen was peripheral blood.

As DNA, the CDR3 is TGTGCCACCAGCAGAGATACAGGGGTTAGCAATCAGCCCCAGCATTTT. Amino acids: CATSRDTGVSNQPQHF. The J gene is TRBJ1-5, the V gene TRBV15; TRBD1 matches at 7 bases. After removal of 0 bases from V and 0 bases from J, the junction contained 2 bases not matched to a gene. This CDR3 comprises 16 residues. The germline gives CDR1 LNHNV, CDR2 YYDKDF (reference sequence).